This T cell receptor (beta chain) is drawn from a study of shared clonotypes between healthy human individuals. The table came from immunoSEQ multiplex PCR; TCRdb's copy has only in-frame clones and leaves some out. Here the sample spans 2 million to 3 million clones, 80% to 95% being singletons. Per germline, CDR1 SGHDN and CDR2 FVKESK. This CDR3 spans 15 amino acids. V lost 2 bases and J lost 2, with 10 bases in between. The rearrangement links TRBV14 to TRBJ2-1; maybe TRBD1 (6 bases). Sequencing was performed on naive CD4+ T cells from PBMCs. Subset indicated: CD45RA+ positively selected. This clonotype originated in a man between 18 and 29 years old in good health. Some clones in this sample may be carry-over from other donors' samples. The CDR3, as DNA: TGTGCCAGCAGCCAACCAGGGGAGACCTACAATGAGCAGTTCTTC. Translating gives CASSQPGETYNEQFF.